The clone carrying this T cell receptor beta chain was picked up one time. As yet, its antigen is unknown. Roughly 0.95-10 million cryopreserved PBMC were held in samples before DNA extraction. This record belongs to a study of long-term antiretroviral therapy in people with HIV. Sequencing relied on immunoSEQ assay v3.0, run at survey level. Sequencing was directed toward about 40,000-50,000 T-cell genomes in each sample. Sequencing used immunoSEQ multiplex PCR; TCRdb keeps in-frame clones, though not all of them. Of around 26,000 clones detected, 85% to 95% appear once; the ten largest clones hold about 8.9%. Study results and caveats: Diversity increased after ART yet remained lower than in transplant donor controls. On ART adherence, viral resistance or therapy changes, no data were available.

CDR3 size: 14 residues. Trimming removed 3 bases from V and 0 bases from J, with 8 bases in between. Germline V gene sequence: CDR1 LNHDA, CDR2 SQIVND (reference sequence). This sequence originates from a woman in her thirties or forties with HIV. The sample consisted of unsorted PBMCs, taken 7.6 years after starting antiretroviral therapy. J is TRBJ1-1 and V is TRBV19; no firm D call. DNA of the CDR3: TGTGCCAGTAGTATTATACAGATGAACACTGAAGCTTTCTTT. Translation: CASSIIQMNTEAFF.